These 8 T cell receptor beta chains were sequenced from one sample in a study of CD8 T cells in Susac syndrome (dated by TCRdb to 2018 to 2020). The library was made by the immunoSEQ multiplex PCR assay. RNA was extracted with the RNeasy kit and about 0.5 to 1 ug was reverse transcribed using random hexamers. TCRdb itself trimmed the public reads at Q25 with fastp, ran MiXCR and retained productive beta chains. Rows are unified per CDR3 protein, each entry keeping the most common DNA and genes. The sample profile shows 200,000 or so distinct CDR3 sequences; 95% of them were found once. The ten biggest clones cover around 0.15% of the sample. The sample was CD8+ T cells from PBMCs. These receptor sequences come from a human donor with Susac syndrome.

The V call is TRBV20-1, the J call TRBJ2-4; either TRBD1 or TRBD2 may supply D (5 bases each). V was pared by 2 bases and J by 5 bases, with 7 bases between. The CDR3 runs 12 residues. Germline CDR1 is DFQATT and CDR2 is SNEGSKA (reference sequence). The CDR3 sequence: CSARRGENIQYF. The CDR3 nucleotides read TGCAGTGCTAGACGGGGCGAAAACATTCAGTACTTC.

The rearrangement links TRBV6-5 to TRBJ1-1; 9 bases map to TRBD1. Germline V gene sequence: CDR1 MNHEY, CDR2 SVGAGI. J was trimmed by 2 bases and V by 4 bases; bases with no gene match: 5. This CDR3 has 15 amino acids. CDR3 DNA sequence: TGTGCCAGCAGTTTCGCCACAGGGGGCAACACTGAAGCTTTCTTT. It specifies CASSFATGGNTEAFF.

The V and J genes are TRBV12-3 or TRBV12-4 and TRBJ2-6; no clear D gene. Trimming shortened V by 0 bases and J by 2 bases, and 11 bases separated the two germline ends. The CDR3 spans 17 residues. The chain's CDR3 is CASSLALTVPGANVLTF. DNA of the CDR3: TGTGCCAGCAGTTTAGCTCTTACAGTTCCTGGGGCCAACGTCCTGACTTTC.

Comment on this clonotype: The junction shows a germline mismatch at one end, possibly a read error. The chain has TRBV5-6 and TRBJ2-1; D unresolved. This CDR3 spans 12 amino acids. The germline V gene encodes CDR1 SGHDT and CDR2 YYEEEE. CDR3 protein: CASSLDYNEQFF. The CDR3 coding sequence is TGTGCCAGCAGTTTGGACTACAATGAGCAGTTCTTC.

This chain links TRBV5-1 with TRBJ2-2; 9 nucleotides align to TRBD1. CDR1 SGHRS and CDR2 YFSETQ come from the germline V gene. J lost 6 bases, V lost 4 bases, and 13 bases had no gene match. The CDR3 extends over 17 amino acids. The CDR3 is CASSPQPGQGFSGELFF. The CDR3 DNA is TGCGCCAGCAGCCCACAGCCTGGACAGGGGTTTTCCGGGGAGCTGTTTTTT.

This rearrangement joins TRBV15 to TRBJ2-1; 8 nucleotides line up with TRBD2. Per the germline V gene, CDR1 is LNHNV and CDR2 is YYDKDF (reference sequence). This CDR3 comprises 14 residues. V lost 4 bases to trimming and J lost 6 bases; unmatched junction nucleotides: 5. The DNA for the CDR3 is TGTGCCACCAGCACCGCGGGGGGCGGCAATGAGCAGTTCTTC. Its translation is CATSTAGGGNEQFF. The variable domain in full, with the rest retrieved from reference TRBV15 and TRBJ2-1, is DAMVIQNPRYQVTQFGKPVTLSCSQTLNHNVMYWYQQKSSQAPKLLFHYYDKDFNNEADTPDNFQSRRPNTSFCFLDIRSPGLGDTAMYLCATSTAGGGNEQFFGPGTRLTVL.

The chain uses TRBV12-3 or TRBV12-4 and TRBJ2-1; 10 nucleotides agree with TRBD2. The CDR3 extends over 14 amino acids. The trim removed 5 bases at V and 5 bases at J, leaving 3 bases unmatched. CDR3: CASSPAGGDNEQFF. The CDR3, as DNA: TGTGCCAGCAGTCCAGCGGGAGGGGACAATGAGCAGTTCTTC.

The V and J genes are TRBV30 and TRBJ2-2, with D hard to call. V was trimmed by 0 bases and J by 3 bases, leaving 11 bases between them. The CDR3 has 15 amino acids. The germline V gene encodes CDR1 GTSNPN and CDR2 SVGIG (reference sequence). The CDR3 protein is CAWSVLPEYTGELFF. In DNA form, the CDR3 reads TGTGCCTGGAGTGTACTACCCGAATACACCGGGGAGCTGTTTTTT. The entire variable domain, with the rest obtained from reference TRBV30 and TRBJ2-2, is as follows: SQTIHQWPATLVQPVGSPLSLECTVEGTSNPNLYWYRQAAGRGLQLLFYSVGIGQISSEVPQNLSASRPQDRQFILSSKKLLLSDSGFYLCAWSVLPEYTGELFFGEGSRLTVL.